This T cell receptor (beta chain) comes out of a study of somatic mutations in cytotoxic T cells in rheumatoid arthritis. Study-wide results and limits: Per patient, the largest CD8+ clone was found to exceed 20% of CD8+ cells in 8 of 65 cases.

About this clone: What it binds is unknown.

Generated by immunoSEQ multiplex PCR, the TCRdb table keeps only in-frame clones and is missing some. This sample has roughly 20,000 clones; around 68% occur once, and the top ten carry 5.3%. The CDR3 consists of 14 residues. Trimming stripped 0 bases from V and 5 bases from J, with 10 bases between. Germline V gene data show CDR1 as KGHSH and CDR2 as LQKENI. The receptor was derived from a man in his 60s in good health. This sequence joins TRBV18 and TRBJ2-5, with D possibly matching TRBD2 (5 bases). Sequencing was done on a sample of CD8+ T cells sorted from blood. The CDR3 spells CASSPPHGVETQYF. The CDR3 nucleotides are TGTGCCAGCTCACCACCTCACGGGGTGGAGACCCAGTACTTC.